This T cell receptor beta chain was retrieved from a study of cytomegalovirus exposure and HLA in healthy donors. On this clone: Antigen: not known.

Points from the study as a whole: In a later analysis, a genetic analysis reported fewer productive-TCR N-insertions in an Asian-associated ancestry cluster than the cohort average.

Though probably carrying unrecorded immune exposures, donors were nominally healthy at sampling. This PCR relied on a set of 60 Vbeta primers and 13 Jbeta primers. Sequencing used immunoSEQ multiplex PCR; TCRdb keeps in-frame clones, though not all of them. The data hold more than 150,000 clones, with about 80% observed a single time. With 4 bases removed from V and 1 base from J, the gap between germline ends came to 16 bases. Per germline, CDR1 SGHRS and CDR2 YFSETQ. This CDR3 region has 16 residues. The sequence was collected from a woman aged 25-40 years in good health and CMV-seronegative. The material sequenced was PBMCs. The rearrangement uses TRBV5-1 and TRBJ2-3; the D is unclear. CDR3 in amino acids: CASSMQSQVGTDTQYF. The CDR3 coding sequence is TGCGCCAGCAGCATGCAATCCCAGGTGGGCACAGATACGCAGTATTTT.